A selection of T cell receptor beta chains follows, all from one sample in a study of T-cell memory formation after mild COVID-19. Each CDR3 protein is one row after TCRdb ran MiXCR on the 5' RACE reads. The profile covers 350,000 or so distinct CDR3 sequences, with about 21% appearing a single time and approximately 12% taken by the ten largest. Sequencing input: PBMCs or a T cell subset sorted from them (not recorded which). The source is an adult woman who had mild COVID-19 (a few samples of this study predate the infection). Cell type and time point are not known. CDR3s include the opening cysteine and the closing phenylalanine or tryptophan. Fields, in order: D gene, clone size, J gene, V gene, CDR3 protein, CDR3 DNA. D genes are given only for firm matches. The size entry is marked missing in some rows and otherwise reads once, few, many or a size class.

>.|.|TRBJ1-1|TRBV6-2/TRBV6-3
CASSTNRAVNTEAFF
TGTGCCAGCAGTACGAACAGGGCGGTGAACACTGAAGCTTTCTTT
>TRBD1|.|TRBJ1-2|TRBV9
CASRGQGGNYGYTF
TGTGCCAGCAGGGGACAGGGGGGCAACTATGGCTACACCTTC
>TRBD1|.|TRBJ1-1|TRBV19
CASNPGTGLSDTEAFF
TGTGCCAGTAATCCAGGGACAGGCCTATCGGATACTGAAGCTTTCTTT
>.|.|TRBJ1-5|TRBV2
CASSASNQPQHF
TGTGCCAGCAGTGCGAGCAATCAGCCCCAGCATTTT
>TRBD2|.|TRBJ2-1|TRBV9
CASSVTSGTDNEQFF
TGTGCCAGCAGCGTGACTAGCGGGACCGACAATGAGCAGTTCTTC
>.|few|TRBJ2-5|TRBV9
CASRATGEEETQYF
TGTGCCAGCAGGGCAACAGGGGAGGAGGAGACCCAGTACTTC
>TRBD2|few|TRBJ2-7|TRBV3-1
CASSQGLAGDSYEQYF
TGTGCCAGCAGCCAGGGACTAGCGGGAGATTCTTACGAGCAGTACTTC
>.|.|TRBJ2-3|TRBV30
CAWSARGGTSTDTQYF
TGTGCCTGGAGTGCCCGAGGAGGGACTAGCACAGATACGCAGTATTTT
>TRBD2|once|TRBJ2-1|TRBV29-1
CSVIPGTSGLYNEQFF
TGCAGCGTTATTCCCGGGACTAGCGGCCTCTACAATGAGCAGTTCTTC
>TRBD2|.|TRBJ2-1|TRBV19
CASSSRWEPGLSYNEQFF
TGTGCCAGTAGTTCTCGTTGGGAGCCGGGACTATCCTACAATGAGCAGTTCTTC
>TRBD2|.|TRBJ2-7|TRBV7-2
CASSFATGGPNEQYF
TGTGCCAGCAGCTTTGCGACGGGAGGGCCCAACGAGCAGTACTTC
>.|few|TRBJ2-2|TRBV27
CASSSSRGLGSGNTGELFF
TGTGCCAGCAGCTCCTCCAGGGGCCTAGGAAGTGGGAACACCGGGGAGCTGTTTTTT
>.|.|TRBJ2-1|TRBV5-1
CASSLPGLETNEQFF
TGCGCCAGCAGCCTTCCGGGACTCGAAACCAATGAGCAGTTCTTC
>.|few|TRBJ2-2|TRBV12-3/TRBV12-4
CASSVNGGSGELFF
TGTGCCAGCAGCGTAAACGGGGGTAGCGGGGAGCTGTTTTTT
>.|few|TRBJ2-7|TRBV5-4
CASGDFSYEQYF
TGTGCCAGCGGGGACTTCTCCTACGAGCAGTACTTC
>.|.|TRBJ2-3|TRBV24-1
CATSEWSQGTDTQYF
TGTGCCACCAGTGAATGGTCTCAAGGCACAGATACGCAGTATTTT
>.|few|TRBJ1-1|TRBV30
CAWSALGGGPEAFF
TGTGCCTGGAGTGCCTTAGGGGGAGGGCCCGAAGCTTTCTTT
>TRBD2|many|TRBJ2-1|TRBV7-6
CASSPRAGLSYNEQFF
TGTGCCAGCAGCCCTCGAGCGGGGTTATCCTACAATGAGCAGTTCTTC
>.|.|TRBJ2-1|TRBV7-2
CASSLVFVGGPNEQFF
TGTGCCAGCAGCTTAGTATTTGTCGGGGGGCCCAATGAGCAGTTCTTC
>.|few|TRBJ2-7|TRBV11-2
CASSLDWSSFVYEQYF
TGTGCCAGCAGCTTAGATTGGTCTAGCTTTGTCTACGAGCAGTACTTC
>.|.|TRBJ1-1|TRBV20-1
CSAKAGDTEAFF
TGCAGTGCGAAAGCGGGCGACACTGAAGCTTTCTTT
>TRBD1|few|TRBJ2-1|TRBV27
CASSRGTGVPISYNEQFF
TGTGCCAGCAGCCGGGGGACAGGGGTCCCGATTAGCTACAATGAGCAGTTCTTC
>TRBD1|many|TRBJ1-2|TRBV24-1
CATSDSRGRNGYTF
TGTGCCACCAGTGATTCCAGGGGGCGGAATGGCTACACCTTC
>TRBD2|.|TRBJ2-2|TRBV9
CASGSSGDTGELFF
TGTGCCAGCGGGAGTAGCGGGGACACCGGGGAGCTGTTTTTT
>.|.|TRBJ2-1|TRBV7-7
CASSGPGTNNEQFF
TGTGCTAGCAGCGGCCCCGGGACCAACAATGAGCAGTTCTTC
>.|few|TRBJ1-2|TRBV12-5
CASGLTGSYGYTF
TGTGCTAGTGGTTTGACAGGATCGTATGGCTACACCTTC
>.|few|TRBJ2-1|TRBV29-1
CSVVVRESNEQFF
TGCAGCGTTGTTGTGAGGGAGAGCAATGAGCAGTTCTTC
>.|few|TRBJ2-1|TRBV27
CASSPREGAATYNEQFF
TGTGCCAGCAGTCCCCGCGAGGGAGCAGCCACCTACAATGAGCAGTTCTTC
>.|few|TRBJ1-4|TRBV29-1
CSVAPGSRSNEKLFF
TGCAGCGTTGCACCAGGGAGCCGGAGTAATGAAAAACTGTTTTTT
>.|.|TRBJ2-2|TRBV20-1
CSARDPGGDPGELFF
TGCAGTGCTAGAGACCCCGGGGGAGACCCCGGGGAGCTGTTTTTT
>.|.|TRBJ2-7|TRBV7-6
CASSLALSTTGEQYF
TGTGCCAGCAGCTTAGCGCTTTCTACTACTGGCGAGCAGTACTTC
>.|many|TRBJ2-3|TRBV20-1
CSARQDSLSTDTQYF
TGCAGTGCTAGACAGGACTCCTTGAGCACAGATACGCAGTATTTT
>TRBD1|.|TRBJ2-3|TRBV9
CASSVAGTGNTDTQYF
TGTGCCAGCAGCGTAGCTGGGACAGGGAACACAGATACGCAGTATTTT
>TRBD1|medium-sized|TRBJ2-2|TRBV5-1
CASSPRQGFDTGELFF
TGCGCCAGCAGCCCTAGACAGGGCTTTGACACCGGGGAGCTGTTTTTT
>.|few|TRBJ2-3|TRBV7-8
CASAALGSTDTQYF
TGTGCCTCGGCAGCGTTGGGTAGCACAGATACGCAGTATTTT
>TRBD1|.|TRBJ2-7|TRBV4-2
CASSQADRGGYEQYF
TGTGCCAGCAGCCAAGCGGACAGGGGAGGGTACGAGCAGTACTTC
>TRBD1|.|TRBJ2-2|TRBV12-3/TRBV12-4
CASSFLPTGDHNTGELFF
TGTGCCAGCAGTTTTTTGCCGACAGGGGACCATAACACCGGGGAGCTGTTTTTT
>.|.|TRBJ1-3|TRBV12-3/TRBV12-4
CASSLTGGGNTIYF
TGTGCCAGCAGTTTAACCGGGGGCGGAAACACCATATATTTT
>.|.|TRBJ2-7|TRBV7-8
CASSLGRYSYEQYF
TGTGCCAGCAGCTTAGGGCGGTACTCCTACGAGCAGTACTTC
>TRBD1|.|TRBJ2-1|TRBV7-2
CASSLTGTGAFDEQFF
TGTGCCAGCAGTCTGACCGGGACAGGGGCCTTTGATGAGCAGTTCTTC